This entry concerns a single T cell receptor (beta chain). This record comes from a study of blood T cell repertoires in COVID-19. Study as a whole: Acute and convalescent COVID-19 samples came from the United States, Italy and Spain.

Trimming pared 4 bases from V and 1 base from J, leaving 7 bases between. The length of the CDR3 is 13 residues. Germline CDR1 SGHVS, CDR2 FNYEAQ. Source study methods: Quantification of nucleated cells was approximated via reference gene primer amplification. Sequencing was performed with immunoSEQ multiplex PCR; in TCRdb, only in-frame clones are kept and a portion is missing. The V and J calls and the clone size are those of that table, but D and trimming were determined from the DNA. Of 200,000 to 250,000 clones in the sample, 80% were seen once. The sequenced sample consisted of peripheral blood. The sequence was collected from an older woman with acute or convalescent COVID-19. The chain is built from TRBV7-6 and TRBJ1-1; D uncertain. The CDR3 loop is CASSSDTNTEAFF. The CDR3, as DNA: TGTGCCAGCAGCTCTGACACGAACACTGAAGCTTTCTTT.